Listed here is a single T cell receptor beta chain. Antigen specificity is unknown. This probably arose from a read error, given a far larger clone one base away. The sample contains more than one DNA sequence encoding this CDR3. Repertoires were generated with immunoSEQ multiplex PCR, while TCRdb's copy carries only in-frame clones and drops some. The sample has about 97,000 clones; roughly 80% are singletons. This entry is derived from a study of cytotoxic CD8 clonotypes in ibrutinib-treated CLL. Study at large: With a range of 6 to 36, the median treatment time before response samples were taken was roughly twelve months.

Study-level findings and limits: Baseline clonality was higher than in age-matched healthy donors and moved in step with circulating CD8+ T-cell counts.

The sequences come from PBMCs, collected after 24 months of ibrutinib treatment. The clonotype originates from a human donor with chronic lymphocytic leukemia.

The CDR3 sequence: CASSLGGLAGVYNEQFF. CDR3 bases: TGTGCCAGCAGCTTGGGCGGGCTAGCGGGTGTCTACAATGAGCAGTTCTTC. The chain recombines TRBV11-3 with TRBJ2-1; 8 bases line up with TRBD2. The CDR3 contains 17 residues. The trim removed 3 bases at V and 3 bases at J, leaving 10 bases unmatched. Per germline, CDR1 SGHNT and CDR2 YENEEA.